This paragraph reports one T cell receptor (beta chain). Antigen specificity is unknown. Germline V gene data show CDR1 as MDHEN and CDR2 as SYDVKM. Trimming cost V 5 bases and J 7 bases, with 14 bases left between them. The CDR3 consists of 14 residues. Generated by immunoSEQ multiplex PCR, the TCRdb table keeps only in-frame clones and is missing some. Of over 120,000 clones listed, around three quarters are singletons. The data originate from a study of cytotoxic CD8 clonotypes in ibrutinib-treated CLL. Background on the study: Complete response was seen in 2 patients and partial in approximately 24; about twelve progressed and 14 stayed remitted after a median about 68 months. Average yields of 255,043 productive templates and 80,000 to 100,000 productive rearrangements characterized the samples.

Study-wide points: Under treatment, the uncommon public clonotypes either contracted or remained stable.

Sample: PBMCs, taken after 12 months of ibrutinib treatment. This rearrangement joins TRBV28 to TRBJ2-2; no clear D. The receptor was derived from a human donor with chronic lymphocytic leukemia. CDR3 sequence reads: CASSVLGAHGELFF. CDR3 sequence (DNA): TGTGCCAGCAGTGTGTTGGGCGCCCACGGGGAGCTGTTTTTT.